Included here is one TCR beta chain sequence, with context. The assay was immunoSEQ multiplex PCR, and TCRdb's table has in-frame clones only and misses some. In the table there are 50,000 to 65,000 clones, over 75% of which are singletons. This sample is drawn from a study of blood T cell repertoires in COVID-19. Whole-study context: In each case, the material was cDNA or gDNA derived from T cells, B-cell-depleted T cells, or PBMCs.

The length of the CDR3 is 13 residues. The J segment lost 3 bases and the V segment lost 4 bases, leaving 2 bases of the junction unmatched. CDR1 ENHRY and CDR2 SYGVKD come from the germline V gene. This chain joins TRBV10-3 and TRBJ2-5; TRBD1 agrees at 7 bases. Sequenced: peripheral blood. The TCR was taken from a man aged 50-59 years with active COVID-19. The CDR3, as DNA: TGTGCCATCAGTGTCGACAGGGAAGAGACCCAGTACTTC. This codes for CAISVDREETQYF.